This T cell receptor (beta chain) was found in a study of T-cell reconstitution after alpha-beta-depleted transplantation in children. Whole-study findings and limits: Fresh T-cell production supplied most of the T-cell counts and diversity seen one year after transplant.

This clonotype was counted ten times or more. Its antigen remains unidentified. CDR3 length: 12 residues. V shed 9 bases and J 6 bases; nucleotides not matched to a gene: 5. Preparing the TCRbeta library involved the use of unique molecular identifiers. TCRdb re-analysed the PCR reads in MiXCR, keeping a single row per CDR3 protein. The sample contains around 670,000 distinct CDR3 sequences, approximately 14% of which appear only once. This sequence joins TRBV12-3 or TRBV12-4 and TRBJ2-7; 10 bases match TRBD2. Material: PBMCs, obtained before TCRalphabeta/CD19-depleted stem cell transplant. This receptor was identified in a girl aged 2 to 10 with congenital amegakaryocytic thrombocytopenia, due to receive a stem cell transplant. CDR3 residues: CASSSGSPEQYF. CDR3 sequence (DNA): TGTGCCAGTTCTAGCGGGAGCCCCGAGCAGTACTTC.